This T cell receptor beta chain was observed in a study of PD-1 blockade in classical Hodgkin lymphoma. Libraries were prepared by immunoSEQ multiplex PCR; TCRdb keeps only in-frame clonotypes and omits some of them. The repertoire holds about 19,000 clones, with 70% to 80% as singletons. Findings and caveats of the study: Initiation of nivolumab under 1 year after ASCT led to exclusion of patients. Baseline diversity in complete responders resembled that of newly diagnosed patients.

Brentuximab vedotin exposure varied, and every patient relapsed after autologous stem cell transplantation. A word on this clone: The antigen remains unidentified.

Germline CDR1 ENHRY, CDR2 SYGVKD. The CDR3 runs 14 residues. Trimming removed 3 bases from V and 3 bases from J, with 10 bases in between. The TCR comes from a human donor with classical Hodgkin lymphoma. The V call is TRBV10-3, the J call TRBJ2-3; maybe TRBD2 (5 bases). The source was peripheral blood mononuclear cells (PBMCs), collected before the second cycle of nivolumab. Here the CDR3 reads CAISDQRRTDTQYF. In DNA, the CDR3 is TGTGCCATCAGTGACCAGAGGAGGACAGATACGCAGTATTTT.